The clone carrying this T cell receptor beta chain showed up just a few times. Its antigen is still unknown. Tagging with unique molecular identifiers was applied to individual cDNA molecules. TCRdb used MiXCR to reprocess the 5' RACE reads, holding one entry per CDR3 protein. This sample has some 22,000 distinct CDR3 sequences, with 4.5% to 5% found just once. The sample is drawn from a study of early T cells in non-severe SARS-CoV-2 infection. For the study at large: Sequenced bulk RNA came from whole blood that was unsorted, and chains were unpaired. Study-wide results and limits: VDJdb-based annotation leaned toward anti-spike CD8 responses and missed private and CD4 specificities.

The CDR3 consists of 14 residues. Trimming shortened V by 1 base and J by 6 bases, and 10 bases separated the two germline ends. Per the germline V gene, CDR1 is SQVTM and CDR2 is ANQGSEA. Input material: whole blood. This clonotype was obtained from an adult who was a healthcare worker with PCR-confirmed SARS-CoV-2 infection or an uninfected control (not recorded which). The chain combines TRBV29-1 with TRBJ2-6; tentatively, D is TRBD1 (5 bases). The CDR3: CSVEGQSSANVLTF. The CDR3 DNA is TGCAGCGTTGAAGGACAGTCTTCGGCCAACGTCCTGACTTTC.